This section outlines one T cell receptor beta chain sequence together with its context. Germline loops: CDR1 LGHNA, CDR2 YSLEER. The V end lost 0 bases, the J end lost 2 bases, and 7 bases lay between the germline ends. The CDR3 sequence is 14 residues long. These data are taken from a study of control samples from healthy donors and cancer patients. Produced via immunoSEQ multiplex PCR; TCRdb's table is partial and in-frame only. The repertoire holds roughly 140,000 clones, with about nine tenths as singletons. Sequences were obtained from blood. The rearrangement links TRBV4-3 to TRBJ2-5; no firm D call. This TCR came from a man aged 25-45 years in good health. In DNA, the CDR3 is TGCGCCAGCAGCCAAGAGGCAACACAAGAGACCCAGTACTTC. Translation gives CASSQEATQETQYF.